These T cell receptor beta chains were read from a single sample in a study of blood T cell repertoires in COVID-19. The repertoire was sequenced with immunoSEQ multiplex PCR; TCRdb's copy has only in-frame clones and lacks some. The top ten hold roughly 6% of the sample, which has 150,000 to 200,000 clones, around nine tenths seen once. What was sequenced was peripheral blood. Receptors were obtained from a man aged 35 to 55 with active or convalescent COVID-19. Each CDR3 is given with its conserved first and last residue. D genes are given only for firm matches. Some rows mark clone size as missing; the rest say once, few, many or name a class of expanded clone.

clone size: -
J gene: TRBJ2-3
D gene: -
V gene: TRBV28
CDR3 protein: CASSSRTYAQYF
CDR3 DNA: TGTGCCAGCAGTTCCCGGACTTACGCGCAGTATTTT

clone size: -
J gene: TRBJ1-1
D gene: -
V gene: TRBV4-3
CDR3 protein: CASSTRVGTEAFF
CDR3 DNA: TGCGCCAGCAGCACCCGGGTTGGCACTGAAGCTTTCTTT

clone size: -
J gene: TRBJ2-7
D gene: -
V gene: TRBV19
CDR3 protein: CASSISPGYYEQYF
CDR3 DNA: TGTGCCAGTAGTATCTCGCCAGGCTACTACGAGCAGTACTTC

clone size: -
J gene: TRBJ2-2
D gene: TRBD1
V gene: TRBV4-3
CDR3 protein: CASSPRTGTGNTGELFF
CDR3 DNA: TGCGCCAGCAGCCCAAGAACCGGGACAGGGAACACCGGGGAGCTGTTTTTT

clone size: -
J gene: TRBJ2-2
D gene: TRBD2
V gene: TRBV4-1
CDR3 protein: CASSLAGGTGELFF
CDR3 DNA: TGCGCCAGCAGCTTAGCGGGAGGGACCGGGGAGCTGTTTTTT

clone size: -
J gene: TRBJ1-5
D gene: -
V gene: TRBV13
CDR3 protein: CASSFGDSNQPQHF
CDR3 DNA: TGTGCCAGCAGCTTCGGTGATAGCAATCAGCCCCAGCATTTT

clone size: -
J gene: TRBJ1-2
D gene: -
V gene: TRBV6-6
CDR3 protein: CASREQGNYGYTF
CDR3 DNA: TGTGCCAGCAGAGAACAGGGTAACTATGGCTACACCTTC

clone size: -
J gene: TRBJ1-5
D gene: TRBD1
V gene: TRBV2
CDR3 protein: CASSEGSRRSKGTGNDNQPQHF
CDR3 DNA: TGTGCCAGCAGTGAAGGTTCAAGGCGGAGCAAGGGGACAGGGAACGACAATCAGCCCCAGCATTTT

clone size: -
J gene: TRBJ2-2
D gene: -
V gene: TRBV3-1/TRBV3-2
CDR3 protein: CASSQAKFTGELFF
CDR3 DNA: TGTGCCAGCAGCCAAGCTAAGTTCACCGGGGAGCTGTTTTTT

clone size: many
J gene: TRBJ2-6
D gene: TRBD1
V gene: TRBV27
CDR3 protein: CASRSRQGSGANVLTF
CDR3 DNA: TGTGCCAGCAGATCTCGACAGGGGTCTGGGGCCAACGTCCTGACTTTC

clone size: -
J gene: TRBJ2-3
D gene: TRBD2
V gene: TRBV12-5
CDR3 protein: CASGLSLSPRTSGVGRLNTQYF
CDR3 DNA: TGTGCTAGTGGTTTATCACTCTCGCCGAGGACTAGCGGGGTAGGCCGTCTGAATACGCAGTATTTT

clone size: -
J gene: TRBJ1-2
D gene: TRBD1
V gene: TRBV10-3
CDR3 protein: CATSTGGDYGYTF
CDR3 DNA: TGTGCCACGTCGACAGGGGGCGACTATGGCTACACCTTC

clone size: -
J gene: TRBJ1-1
D gene: -
V gene: TRBV30
CDR3 protein: CACTTGNTEAFF
CDR3 DNA: TGTGCCTGCACGACAGGGAACACTGAAGCTTTCTTT

clone size: -
J gene: TRBJ2-7
D gene: -
V gene: TRBV5-1
CDR3 protein: CASSPPGITYEQYF
CDR3 DNA: TGCGCCAGCAGCCCGCCGGGGATTACCTACGAGCAGTACTTC

clone size: -
J gene: TRBJ1-6
D gene: TRBD1
V gene: TRBV14
CDR3 protein: CASSQLQGLNSPLHF
CDR3 DNA: TGTGCCAGCAGCCAACTACAGGGGTTAAATTCACCCCTCCACTTT

clone size: once
J gene: TRBJ1-1
D gene: TRBD1
V gene: TRBV28
CDR3 protein: CASSRRQGALNTEAFF
CDR3 DNA: TGTGCCAGCAGTCGCCGACAGGGGGCGTTGAACACTGAAGCTTTCTTT

clone size: -
J gene: TRBJ1-6
D gene: -
V gene: TRBV2
CDR3 protein: CASSDAGAQSNSPLHF
CDR3 DNA: TGTGCCAGCAGCGACGCAGGGGCTCAGAGTAATTCACCCCTCCACTTT

clone size: -
J gene: TRBJ1-1
D gene: -
V gene: TRBV6-5
CDR3 protein: CASSYSVNQYTEAFF
CDR3 DNA: TGTGCCAGCAGTTACTCGGTAAACCAGTACACTGAAGCTTTCTTT

clone size: -
J gene: TRBJ2-4
D gene: -
V gene: TRBV5-1
CDR3 protein: CASSLTGSAKNIQYF
CDR3 DNA: TGCGCCAGCAGCTTGACAGGGTCGGCCAAAAACATTCAGTACTTC

clone size: -
J gene: TRBJ1-1
D gene: -
V gene: TRBV2
CDR3 protein: CASRDTGWTEAFF
CDR3 DNA: TGTGCCAGCAGGGATACAGGGTGGACTGAAGCTTTCTTT

clone size: -
J gene: TRBJ1-2
D gene: -
V gene: TRBV6-5
CDR3 protein: CAGSRALYGYTF
CDR3 DNA: TGTGCCGGATCCAGGGCTCTCTATGGCTACACCTTC

clone size: -
J gene: TRBJ2-7
D gene: TRBD1
V gene: TRBV5-4
CDR3 protein: CASSSSTGTGFYEQYF
CDR3 DNA: TGTGCCAGCAGCTCGTCGACCGGGACAGGGTTTTACGAGCAGTACTTC

clone size: -
J gene: TRBJ2-6
D gene: -
V gene: TRBV5-1
CDR3 protein: CASSLDHSGANVLTF
CDR3 DNA: TGCGCCAGCAGCTTGGATCACTCTGGGGCCAACGTCCTGACTTTC

clone size: -
J gene: TRBJ2-1
D gene: TRBD2
V gene: TRBV2
CDR3 protein: CASSGTSGIGNEQFF
CDR3 DNA: TGTGCCAGCAGTGGGACTAGCGGGATAGGGAATGAGCAGTTCTTC

clone size: -
J gene: TRBJ1-4
D gene: -
V gene: TRBV3-1/TRBV3-2
CDR3 protein: CASSQWGGTNEKLFF
CDR3 DNA: TGTGCCAGCAGCCAATGGGGGGGGACTAATGAAAAACTGTTTTTT

clone size: -
J gene: TRBJ2-2
D gene: TRBD1
V gene: TRBV5-5
CDR3 protein: CASSLRPGQGYTGELFF
CDR3 DNA: TGTGCCAGCAGCTTGCGCCCGGGACAGGGTTACACCGGGGAGCTGTTTTTT